The source of this T cell receptor beta chain is a study of breast tumors, draining lymph nodes, adjacent tissues. Broader study findings: Tumor and nontumor repertoires were significantly more similar in luminal-like than in basal-like breast cancer.

Axillary draining lymph nodes of breast cancer patients supplied the node samples. Each CDR3 protein is one row after TCRdb ran MiXCR on the multiplex PCR reads. The table has around 140,000 distinct CDR3 sequences, about 30% seen once. As for this clonotype: The antigen remains undetermined. In this CDR3 the conserved last residue, phenylalanine or tryptophan, is missing, so a read error is likely.

The ends were cut back, 4 bases at V and 7 bases at J, with 19 bases in the middle. CDR3 length equals 14 residues. Germline V gene sequence: CDR1 SQVTM, CDR2 ANQGSEA. This TCR was sampled from a female donor with breast cancer. Some clones in this sample may be carry-over from other donors' samples. The specimen sequenced was axillary lymph node tissue. The V call is TRBV29-1, the J call TRBJ1-2; D gene uncertain. The CDR3 protein is CSVGFAAWMGGYTL. As DNA, the CDR3 is TGCAGCGTTGGATTTGCCGCCTGGATGGGTGGCTACACCCTC.